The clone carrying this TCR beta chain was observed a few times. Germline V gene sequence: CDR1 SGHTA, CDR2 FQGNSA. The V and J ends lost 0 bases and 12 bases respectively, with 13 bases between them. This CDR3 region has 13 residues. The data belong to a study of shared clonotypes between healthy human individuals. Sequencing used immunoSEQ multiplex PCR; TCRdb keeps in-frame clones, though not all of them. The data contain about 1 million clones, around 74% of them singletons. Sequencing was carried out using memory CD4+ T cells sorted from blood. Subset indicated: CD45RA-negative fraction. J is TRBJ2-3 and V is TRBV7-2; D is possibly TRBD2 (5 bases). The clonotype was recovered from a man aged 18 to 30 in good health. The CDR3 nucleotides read TGTGCCAGCAGCTTAGCTACGGCTAGCACTCAGTATTTT. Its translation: CASSLATASTQYF.